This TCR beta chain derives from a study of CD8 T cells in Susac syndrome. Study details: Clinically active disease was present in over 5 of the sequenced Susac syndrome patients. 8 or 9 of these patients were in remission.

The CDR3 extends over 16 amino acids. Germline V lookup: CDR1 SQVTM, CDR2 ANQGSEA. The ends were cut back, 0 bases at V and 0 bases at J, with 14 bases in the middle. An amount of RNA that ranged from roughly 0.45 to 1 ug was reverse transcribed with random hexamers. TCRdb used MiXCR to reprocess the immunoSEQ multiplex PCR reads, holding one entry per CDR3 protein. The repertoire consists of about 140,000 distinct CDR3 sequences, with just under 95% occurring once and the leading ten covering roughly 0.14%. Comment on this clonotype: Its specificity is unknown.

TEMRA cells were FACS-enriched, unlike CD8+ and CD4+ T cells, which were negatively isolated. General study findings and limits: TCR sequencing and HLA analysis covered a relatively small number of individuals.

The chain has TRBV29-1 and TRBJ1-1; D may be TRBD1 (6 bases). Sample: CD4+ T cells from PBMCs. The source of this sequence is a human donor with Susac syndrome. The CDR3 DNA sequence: TGCAGCGTTGAAGATAGGGGGGACGGACTGAACACTGAAGCTTTCTTT. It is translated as CSVEDRGDGLNTEAFF.